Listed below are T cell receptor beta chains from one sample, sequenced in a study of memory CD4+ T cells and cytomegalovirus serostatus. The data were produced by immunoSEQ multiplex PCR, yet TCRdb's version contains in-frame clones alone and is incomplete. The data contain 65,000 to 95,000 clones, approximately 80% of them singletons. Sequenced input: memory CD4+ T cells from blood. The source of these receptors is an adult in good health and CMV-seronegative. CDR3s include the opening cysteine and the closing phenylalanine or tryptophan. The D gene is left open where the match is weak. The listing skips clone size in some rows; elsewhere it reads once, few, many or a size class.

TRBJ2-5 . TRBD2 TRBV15 TGTGCCACCAGCATAGCGGGGGGTATGGGGACCCAGTACTTC CATSIAGGMGTQYF
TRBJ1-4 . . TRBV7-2 TGTGCCAGCAGCCGTATGATAGGGGTTAATGAAAAACTGTTTTTT CASSRMIGVNEKLFF
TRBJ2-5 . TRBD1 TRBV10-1 TGCGCCAGCAGCACAGGGGATACACAAGAGACCCAGTACTTC CASSTGDTQETQYF
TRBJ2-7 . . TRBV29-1 TGCAGCGTTGGCCCGGGCAGCTCCTACGAGCAGTACTTC CSVGPGSSYEQYF
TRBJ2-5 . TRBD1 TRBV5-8 TGTGCCAGCAGCAGAGGGGACAGGGGGACTGAAGAGACCCAGTACTTC CASSRGDRGTEETQYF
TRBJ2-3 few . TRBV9 TGTGCCAGCAGCGTTCGGGTAGATAGCACAGATACGCAGTATTTT CASSVRVDSTDTQYF
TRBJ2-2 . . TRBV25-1 TGTGCCAGTACCCGGGCAGGGGACACCGGGGAGCTGTTTTTT CASTRAGDTGELFF
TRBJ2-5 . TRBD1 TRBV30 TGTGCCTGGAGTTGGGCAGGGGGCAGGGGGACCCAGTACTTC CAWSWAGGRGTQYF
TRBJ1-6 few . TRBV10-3 TGTGCCATCAGACAGGACTATAATTCACCCCTCCACTTT CAIRQDYNSPLHF
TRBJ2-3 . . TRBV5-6 TGTGCCAGCAGCCTCAAATCCGGGGGTCGGGCCACAGATACGCAGTATTTT CASSLKSGGRATDTQYF
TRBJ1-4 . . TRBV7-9 TGTGCCAGCAGCACCGCGGGGGAGAATGAAAAACTGTTTTTT CASSTAGENEKLFF
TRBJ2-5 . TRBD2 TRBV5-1 TGCGCCAGCAGCTTGACCGGGACTAGCGGGGGGGCAGTATCCGAAGAGACCCAGTACTTC CASSLTGTSGGAVSEETQYF
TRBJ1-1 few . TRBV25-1 TGTGCCAGCAGTGAATCTGCAGGGAGGAACACTGAAGCTTTCTTT CASSESAGRNTEAFF
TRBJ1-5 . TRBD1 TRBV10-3 TGTGCCATCAGTAGAGGGACAGTTAGCAATCAGCCCCAGCATTTT CAISRGTVSNQPQHF
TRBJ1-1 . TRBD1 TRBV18 TGTGCCAGCTCGCCGGGACAGGTGAACACTGAAGCTTTCTTT CASSPGQVNTEAFF
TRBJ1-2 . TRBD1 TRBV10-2 TGCGCCAGCAGTGGGACAGGGATAGGCAGCTATGGCTACACCTTC CASSGTGIGSYGYTF
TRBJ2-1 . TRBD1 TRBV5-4 TGTGCCAGCAGCTCCCCGGGGACAGGGTCGAATGAGCAGTTCTTC CASSSPGTGSNEQFF
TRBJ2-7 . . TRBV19 TGTGCCACTAAGGGAACAGGTGCCTCCTACGAGCAGTACTTC CATKGTGASYEQYF
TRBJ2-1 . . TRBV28 TGTGCCAGTGGGGGAGGGGGATACAATGAGCAGTTCTTC CASGGGGYNEQFF
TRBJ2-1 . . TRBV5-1 TGCGCCAGCAGCTTGGACCCCGCGCGCGAGAATGAGCAGTTCTTC CASSLDPARENEQFF
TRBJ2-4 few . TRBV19 TGTGCCAGTAGTTTGGGGGGCCCGAAAAACATTCAGTACTTC CASSLGGPKNIQYF
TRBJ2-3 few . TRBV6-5 TGTGCCAGCAGAATCCGGGACCTAGGCACAGATACGCAGTATTTT CASRIRDLGTDTQYF
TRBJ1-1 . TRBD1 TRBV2 TGTGCCAGCAGGGGACAGGGTGGAGGCACTGAAGCTTTCTTT CASRGQGGGTEAFF
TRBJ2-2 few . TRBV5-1 TGCGCCAGCAGCTTGGCCCGACAGGTAGCAGGGAAAAACACCGGGGAGCTGTTTTTT CASSLARQVAGKNTGELFF
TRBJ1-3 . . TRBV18 TGTGCCAGCTCACCACGTCCTCTACAGGGCTCCTCTGGAAACACCATATATTTT CASSPRPLQGSSGNTIYF
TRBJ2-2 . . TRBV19 TGTGCCAGTAGTATAGGAGGGGGGCCGAACACCGGGGAGCTGTTTTTT CASSIGGGPNTGELFF
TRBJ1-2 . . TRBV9 TGTGCCAGCAGCGCTTCAGGCTATGGCTACACCTTC CASSASGYGYTF
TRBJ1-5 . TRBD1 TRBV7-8 TGTGCCAGCAGCCGGGACAGGGGGAATCAGCCCCAGCATTTT CASSRDRGNQPQHF
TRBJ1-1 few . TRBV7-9 TGTGCCAGCAGCTCTCGTGGGACAACCAACACTGAAGCTTTCTTT CASSSRGTTNTEAFF
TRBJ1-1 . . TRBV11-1 TGTGCCAGCAGCTTAGCGGACAGGAACACTGAAGCTTTCTTT CASSLADRNTEAFF
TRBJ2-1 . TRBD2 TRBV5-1 TGCGCCAGCAGCATAGCGGGGTGGGTCAATGAGCAGTTCTTC CASSIAGWVNEQFF
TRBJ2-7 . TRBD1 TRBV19 TGTGCCAGTAGTACAGGACAGGGAACCTACGAGCAGTACTTC CASSTGQGTYEQYF
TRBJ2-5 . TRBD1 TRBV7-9 TGTGCCAGCAGCCCCCGACAGGGGACCGCCCAGTACTTC CASSPRQGTAQYF
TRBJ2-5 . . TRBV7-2 TGTGCCAGCAGCTTACATAGAGGAAGTGAGACCCAGTACTTC CASSLHRGSETQYF
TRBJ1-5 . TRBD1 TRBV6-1 TGTGCCAGCAGTGAGGACGGACAGGGGGTCCAGCCCCAGCATTTT CASSEDGQGVQPQHF
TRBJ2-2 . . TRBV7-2 TGTGCCAGCAGCTGGCAGGGGAACACCGGGGAGCTGTTTTTT CASSWQGNTGELFF
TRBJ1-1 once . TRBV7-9 TGTGCCAGCAGCCAGATAGGGTTGGAAGCTTTCTTT CASSQIGLEAFF
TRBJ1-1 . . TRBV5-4 TGTGCCAGCAGCTCGAGACTGAACACTGAAGCTTTCTTT CASSSRLNTEAFF
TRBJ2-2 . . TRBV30 TGTGCCTGGAGTTTCCAGGGATCAACCGGGGAGCTGTTTTTT CAWSFQGSTGELFF
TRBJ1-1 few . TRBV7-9 TGTGCCAGCAGCCGAGAGAGGTCAGCTTTCTTT CASSRERSAFF
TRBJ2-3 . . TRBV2 TGTGCCACGGACAGTAGCACAGATACGCAGTATTTT CATDSSTDTQYF
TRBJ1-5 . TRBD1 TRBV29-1 TGCAGCGTCACCGGACAGGGGGCCGGCAATCAGCCCCAGCATTTT CSVTGQGAGNQPQHF
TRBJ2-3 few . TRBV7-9 TGTGCCAGCAGCTTAGCACGGGGGGCGAGCACAGATACGCAGTATTTT CASSLARGASTDTQYF
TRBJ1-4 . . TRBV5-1 TGCGCCAGCAGCTTCGGACCCAATGAAAAACTGTTTTTT CASSFGPNEKLFF
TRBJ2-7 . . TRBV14 TGTGCCAGCAGCCGTGAGAACTCCTACGAGCAGTACTTC CASSRENSYEQYF
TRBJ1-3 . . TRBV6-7 TGTGCCAGCAGTTCTAAGAGTGGGGCAAACACCATATATTTT CASSSKSGANTIYF
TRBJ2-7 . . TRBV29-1 TGCAGCGGCGTAACGGGGGACGAGCAGTACTTC CSGVTGDEQYF
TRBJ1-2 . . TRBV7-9 TGTGCCAGCAGCTCGGAAAACTATGGCTACACCTTC CASSSENYGYTF
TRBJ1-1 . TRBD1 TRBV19 TGTGCCAGTAGTGGGAAGACAGGGTATGACACTGAAGCTTTCTTT CASSGKTGYDTEAFF
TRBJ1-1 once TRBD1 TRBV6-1 TGTGCCAGCAGTTGGACAGGGGGCGCGACCACTGAAGCTTTCTTT CASSWTGGATTEAFF
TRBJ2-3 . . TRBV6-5 TGTGCCAGCAGTTCCATGGGGGGGCCATCGTATTTT CASSSMGGPSYF
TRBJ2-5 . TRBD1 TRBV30 TGTGCCTGGGGACAGGGGGGGGAGACCCAGTACTTC CAWGQGGETQYF
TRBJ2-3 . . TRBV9 TGTGCCAGCAGCCTAGACCTGAAGGATACGCAGTATTTT CASSLDLKDTQYF